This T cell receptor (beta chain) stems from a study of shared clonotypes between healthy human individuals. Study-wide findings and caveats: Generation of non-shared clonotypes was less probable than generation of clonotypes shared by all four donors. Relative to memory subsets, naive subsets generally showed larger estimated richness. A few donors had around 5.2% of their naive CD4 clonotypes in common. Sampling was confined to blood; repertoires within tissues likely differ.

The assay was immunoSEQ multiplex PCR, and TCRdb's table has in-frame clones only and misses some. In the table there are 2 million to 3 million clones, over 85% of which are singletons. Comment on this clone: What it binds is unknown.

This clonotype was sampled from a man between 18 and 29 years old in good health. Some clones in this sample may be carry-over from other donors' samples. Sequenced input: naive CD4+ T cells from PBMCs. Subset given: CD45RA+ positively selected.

The CDR3 is CASSFGTGETQYF. The CDR3, as DNA: TGTGCCAGCAGCTTTGGGACAGGAGAGACCCAGTACTTC. The chain employs TRBV5-6 and TRBJ2-5, with 8 nucleotides matching TRBD1. There are 13 residues in the CDR3. Per germline, CDR1 SGHDT and CDR2 YYEEEE. V shed 2 bases, J shed 4 bases, and the junction held 1 base outside the gene matches.